The clone carrying this TCR beta chain was seen only a few times. Documented time point: patch test 1, 2 weeks after DPC sensitization. Regarding treatment: therapeutic diphenylcyclopropenone sensitization with weekly scalp DPC. The source of the sample is a study of human T cells and chemical hapten exposure. TCRdb passed the RACE reads through MiXCR, listing each CDR3 protein once. The sample lists 300,000 to 450,000 distinct CDR3 sequences, roughly 5% occurring once. The CDR3 totals 13 residues. Germline values: CDR1 SGHDN, CDR2 FVKESK. The V end was cut by 3 bases, the J end by 6 bases, with 9 bases between.

The receptor was isolated from a woman between 50 and 59 years old with alopecia areata. Some clones in this sample may be carry-over from other donors' samples. The chain carries TRBV14 and TRBJ1-5; D remains ambiguous. The starting material was whole blood, obtained in connection with sensitization to the hapten diphenylcyclopropenone (DPC). CDR3 nucleotide sequence: TGTGCCAGCAGCCAGGGTTTGTCTCAGCCCCAGCATTTT. Translated, it gives CASSQGLSQPQHF.